The entry below gives a single T cell receptor (beta chain) sequence along with its context. Its antigen remains undetermined. One base away there is no much larger clone; base qualities are not given. The intended sense of this specimen's time point label: 45 days after influenza vaccine administration. This sample stems from a study of response to subunit inactivated influenza vaccine listed by TCRdb under 2018. Some background on the complete study: The study used deep quantitative T cell receptor repertoire profiling to track responses to a trivalent subunit inactivated influenza vaccine. On the study overall, not on this receptor specifically: According to the authors, only a limited number of new T cells may be recruited by each seasonal influenza vaccination.

Spanning cysteine to phenylalanine, the CDR3 consists of 14 amino acids. The kept DNA is CDR3 alone, 42 bases in frame from the first base. The germline V gene encodes CDR1 MDHEN and CDR2 SYDVKM. Trimming takes 1 base from V and 4 bases from J, and the germline ends sit 11 bases apart. The library was built by means of RT-PCR. The reads were generated on an Illumina HiSeq 2500. The public reads were quality trimmed at Q25 with fastp and then assembled into clones with MiXCR by TCRdb, keeping productive beta chains. Rows are combined by CDR3 protein, so each entry shows the most common genes and DNA. In this sample the table shows 430,000 or so distinct CDR3 sequences, about 10% of which occur a single time. The ten largest clonotypes hold roughly 12% of the sample.

Recombination linked TRBV28 to TRBJ2-7, with the D gene not confidently named. The specimen was PBMCs from blood, collected 45 days after vaccination. The TCR originated in a man aged 50 to 59 who received an inactivated influenza vaccine. Donor details come from another sample of the same person, matched by shared clones. Here is the DNA: TGTGCCAGCAGTTTATTGGGCCCGGAGTACGAGCAGTACTTC. It is translated as CASSLLGPEYEQYF. This CDR3, with the reference TRBV28 and TRBJ2-7 proteins standing in past its ends, gives the full variable domain DVKVTQSSRYLVKRTGEKVFLECVQDMDHENMFWYRQDPGLGLRLIYFSYDVKMKEKGDIPEGYSVSREKKERFSLILESASTNQTSMYLCASSLLGPEYEQYFGPGTRLTVT.